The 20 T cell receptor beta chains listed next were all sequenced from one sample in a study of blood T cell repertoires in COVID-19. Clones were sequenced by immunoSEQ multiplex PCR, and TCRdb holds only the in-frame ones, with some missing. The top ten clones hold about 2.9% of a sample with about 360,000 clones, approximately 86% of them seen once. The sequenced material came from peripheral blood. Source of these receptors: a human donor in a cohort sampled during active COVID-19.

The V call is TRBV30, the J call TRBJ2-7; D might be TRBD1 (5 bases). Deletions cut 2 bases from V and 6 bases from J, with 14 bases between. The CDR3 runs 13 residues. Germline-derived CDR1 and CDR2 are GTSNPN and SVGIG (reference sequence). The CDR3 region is CAWSLSLGAEQYF. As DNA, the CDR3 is TGTGCCTGGAGTCTCAGTTTAGGGGCCGAGCAGTACTTC.

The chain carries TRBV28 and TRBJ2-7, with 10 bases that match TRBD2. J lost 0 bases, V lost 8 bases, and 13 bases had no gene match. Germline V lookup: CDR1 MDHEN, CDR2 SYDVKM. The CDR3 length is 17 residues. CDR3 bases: TGTGCCAGCCGTGGAGCGGGAGGGCCCAGGCTCTCCTACGAGCAGTACTTC. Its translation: CASRGAGGPRLSYEQYF.

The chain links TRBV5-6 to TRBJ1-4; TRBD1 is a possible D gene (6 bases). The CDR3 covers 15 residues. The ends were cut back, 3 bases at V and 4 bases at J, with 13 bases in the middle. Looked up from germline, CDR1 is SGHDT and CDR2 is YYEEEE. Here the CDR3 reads CASSWGGVNNEKLFF. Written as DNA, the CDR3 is TGTGCCAGCAGCTGGGGGGGCGTAAATAATGAAAAACTGTTTTTT. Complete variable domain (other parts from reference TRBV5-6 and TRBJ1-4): DAGVTQSPTHLIKTRGQQVTLRCSPKSGHDTVSWYQQALGQGPQFIFQYYEEEERQRGNFPDRFSGHQFPNYSSELNVNALLLGDSALYLCASSWGGVNNEKLFFGSGTQLSVL.

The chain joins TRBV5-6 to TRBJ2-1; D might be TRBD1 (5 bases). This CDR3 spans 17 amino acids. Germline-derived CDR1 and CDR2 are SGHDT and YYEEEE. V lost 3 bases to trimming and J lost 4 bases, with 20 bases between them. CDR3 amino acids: CASSSDPWGGLYNEQFF. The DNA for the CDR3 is TGTGCCAGCAGCTCCGACCCTTGGGGCGGTCTTTACAATGAGCAGTTCTTC.

The CDR3 sequence is CASSPTGTGGSIGYGYTF. Here the CDR3 DNA reads TGCGCCAGCAGCCCAACCGGGACAGGGGGAAGTATTGGCTATGGCTACACCTTC. The gene calls are TRBV4-1 and TRBJ1-2; 11 positions match TRBD1. The CDR3 is 18 amino acids. CDR1 is MGHRA, CDR2 YSYEKL, per germline. The V and J ends lost 4 bases and 4 bases, in that order; junction bases with no gene match: 14.

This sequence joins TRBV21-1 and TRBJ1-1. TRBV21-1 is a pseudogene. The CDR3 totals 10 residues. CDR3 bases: TGTGCCAGCAGCAAAGTGACTGACCCTTTT. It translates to CASSKVTDPF.

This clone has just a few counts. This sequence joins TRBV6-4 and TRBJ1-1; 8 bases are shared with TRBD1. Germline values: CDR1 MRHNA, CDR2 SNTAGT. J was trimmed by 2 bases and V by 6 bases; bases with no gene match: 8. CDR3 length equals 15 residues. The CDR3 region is CASSESSGGNTEAFF. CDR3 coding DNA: TGTGCCAGCAGCGAAAGTTCAGGGGGCAACACTGAAGCTTTCTTT.

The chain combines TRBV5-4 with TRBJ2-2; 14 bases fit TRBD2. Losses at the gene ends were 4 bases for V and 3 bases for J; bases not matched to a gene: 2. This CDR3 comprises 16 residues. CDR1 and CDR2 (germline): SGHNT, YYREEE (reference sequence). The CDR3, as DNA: TGTGCCAGCAGCCTGACTAGCGGGGGGGACACCGGGGAGCTGTTTTTT. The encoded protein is CASSLTSGGDTGELFF.

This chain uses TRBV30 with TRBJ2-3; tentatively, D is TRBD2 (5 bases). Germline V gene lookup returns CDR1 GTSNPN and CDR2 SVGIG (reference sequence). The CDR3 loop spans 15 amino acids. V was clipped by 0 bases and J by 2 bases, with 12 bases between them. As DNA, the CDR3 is TGTGCCTGGAGTGTACCGGGCGGGTTCACAGATACGCAGTATTTT. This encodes CAWSVPGGFTDTQYF.

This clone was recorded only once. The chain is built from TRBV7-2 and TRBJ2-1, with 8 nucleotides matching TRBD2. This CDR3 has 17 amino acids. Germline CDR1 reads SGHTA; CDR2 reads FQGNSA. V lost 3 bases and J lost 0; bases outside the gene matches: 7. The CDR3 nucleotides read TGTGCCAGCAGCTTTGAAGCGGGAGTTCCCTCCTACAATGAGCAGTTCTTC. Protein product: CASSFEAGVPSYNEQFF. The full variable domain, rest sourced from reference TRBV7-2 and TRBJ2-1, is GAGVSQSPSNKVTEKGKDVELRCDPISGHTALYWYRQSLGQGLEFLIYFQGNSAPDKSGLPSDRFSAERTGGSVSTLTIQRTQQEDSAVYLCASSFEAGVPSYNEQFFGPGTRLTVL.

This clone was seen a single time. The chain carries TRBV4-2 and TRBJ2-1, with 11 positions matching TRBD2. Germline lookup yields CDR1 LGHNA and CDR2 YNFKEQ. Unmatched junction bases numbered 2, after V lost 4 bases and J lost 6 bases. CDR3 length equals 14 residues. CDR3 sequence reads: CASSRGLAANEQFF. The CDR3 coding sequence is TGTGCCAGCAGCCGGGGACTAGCGGCCAATGAGCAGTTCTTC.

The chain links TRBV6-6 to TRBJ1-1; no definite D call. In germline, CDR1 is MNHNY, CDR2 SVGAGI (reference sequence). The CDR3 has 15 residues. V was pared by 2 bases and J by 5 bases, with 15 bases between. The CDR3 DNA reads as TGTGCCAGCAGTTACGCGGGGTTGGATCAGACTGAAGCTTTCTTT. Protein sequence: CASSYAGLDQTEAFF.

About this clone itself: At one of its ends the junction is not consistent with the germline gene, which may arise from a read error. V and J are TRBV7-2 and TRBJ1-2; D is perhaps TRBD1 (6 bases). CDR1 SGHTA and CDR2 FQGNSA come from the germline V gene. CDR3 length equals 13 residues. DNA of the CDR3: TGTGCCAGCAGCCCGTACAGGGCCAATGGCTACACCTTT. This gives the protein CASSPYRANGYTF.

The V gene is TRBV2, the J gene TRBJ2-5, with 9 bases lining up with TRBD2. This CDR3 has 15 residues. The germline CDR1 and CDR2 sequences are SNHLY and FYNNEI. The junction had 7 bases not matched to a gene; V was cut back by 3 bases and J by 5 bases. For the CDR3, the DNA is TGTGCCAGCAGTGATATGCGGGGGGGCCGGGAGACCCAGTACTTC. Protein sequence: CASSDMRGGRETQYF.

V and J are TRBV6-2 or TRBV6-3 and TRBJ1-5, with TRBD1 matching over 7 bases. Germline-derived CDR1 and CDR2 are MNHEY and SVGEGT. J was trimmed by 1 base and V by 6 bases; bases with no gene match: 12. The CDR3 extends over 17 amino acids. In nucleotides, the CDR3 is TGTGCCAGCAGCCCCACGGTGGGCAGGGGGAGCAATCAGCCCCAGCATTTT. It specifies CASSPTVGRGSNQPQHF.

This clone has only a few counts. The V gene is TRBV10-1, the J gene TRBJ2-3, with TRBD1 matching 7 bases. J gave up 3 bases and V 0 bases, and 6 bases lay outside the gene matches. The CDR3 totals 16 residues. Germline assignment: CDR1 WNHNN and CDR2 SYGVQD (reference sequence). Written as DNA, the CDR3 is TGCGCCAGCAGTGAGTCCCAACAGGGGACAACAGATACGCAGTATTTT. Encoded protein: CASSESQQGTTDTQYF.

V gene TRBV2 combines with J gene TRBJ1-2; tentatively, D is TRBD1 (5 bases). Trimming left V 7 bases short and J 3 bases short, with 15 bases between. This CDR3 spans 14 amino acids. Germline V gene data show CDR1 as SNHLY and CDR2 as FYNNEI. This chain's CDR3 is CASILTGDDYGYTF. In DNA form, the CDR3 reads TGTGCCAGCATCCTAACGGGGGATGACTATGGCTACACCTTC.

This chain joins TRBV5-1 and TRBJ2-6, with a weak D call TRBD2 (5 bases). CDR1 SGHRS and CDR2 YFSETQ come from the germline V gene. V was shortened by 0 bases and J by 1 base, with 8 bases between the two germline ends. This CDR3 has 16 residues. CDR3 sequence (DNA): TGCGCCAGCAGCTTGGAACCGGGATCTGGGGCCAACGTCCTGACTTTC. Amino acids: CASSLEPGSGANVLTF.

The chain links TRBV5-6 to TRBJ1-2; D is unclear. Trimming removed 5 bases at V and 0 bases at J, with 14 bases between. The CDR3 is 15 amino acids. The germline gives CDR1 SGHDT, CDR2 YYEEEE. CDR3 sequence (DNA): TGTGCCAGCAGTAGGCAGGCTTTAGCTAACTATGGCTACACCTTC. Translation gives CASSRQALANYGYTF.

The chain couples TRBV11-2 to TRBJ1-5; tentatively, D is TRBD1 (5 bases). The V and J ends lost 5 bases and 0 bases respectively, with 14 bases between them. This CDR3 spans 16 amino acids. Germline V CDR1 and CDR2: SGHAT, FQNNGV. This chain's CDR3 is CASSAGAGHSNQPQHF. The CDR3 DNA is TGTGCCAGCAGCGCAGGAGCAGGACATAGCAATCAGCCCCAGCATTTT.